This T cell receptor (beta chain) was sequenced in a study of blood T cells in healthy people across ages. Study observations and caveats: Researchers judged that diversity estimates from one million T cells fell short of true values. PBMCs left unsorted prevented a conclusive naive versus antigen-experienced comparison.

Turning to this clonotype: Antigen specificity is unknown.

This CDR3 contains 15 residues. Germline loops: CDR1 LGHNA, CDR2 YSLEER. V dropped 1 base and J dropped 1 base, with 10 bases sitting between them. Approximately 10 milliliters of peripheral blood were drawn from each donor into EDTA-treated tubes. Next came a second PCR, run for about 6 to 12 cycles, which used a sample-barcoded 5' primer along with a J-beta primer mix. TCRdb itself ran the 5' RACE reads through MiXCR, one entry per CDR3 protein. Counted here are around 1,000,000 distinct CDR3 sequences, roughly 24% occurring once; the ten biggest clones make up approximately 0.79%. These data were also reused for a study on T cells of mothers and their children.

This clonotype was sampled from a girl aged 2-15 years in good health. The chain combines TRBV4-3 with TRBJ1-2; possible D gene TRBD1, 5 bases. What was sequenced was blood. The CDR3 DNA reads as TGCGCCAGCAGCCAAGCCCGGGGCCATAACTATGGCTACACCTTC. It translates to CASSQARGHNYGYTF.